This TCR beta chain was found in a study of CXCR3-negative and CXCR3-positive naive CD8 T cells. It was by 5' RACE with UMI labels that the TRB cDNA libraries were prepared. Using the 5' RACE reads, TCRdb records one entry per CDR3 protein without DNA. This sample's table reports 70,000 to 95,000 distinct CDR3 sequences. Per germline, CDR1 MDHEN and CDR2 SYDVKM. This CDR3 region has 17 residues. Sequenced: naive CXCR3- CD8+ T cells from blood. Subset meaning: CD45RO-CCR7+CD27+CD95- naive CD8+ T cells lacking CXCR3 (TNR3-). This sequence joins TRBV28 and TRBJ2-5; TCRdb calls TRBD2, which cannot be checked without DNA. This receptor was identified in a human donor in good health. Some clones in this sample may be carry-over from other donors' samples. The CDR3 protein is CASSLAGRDLYQETQYF. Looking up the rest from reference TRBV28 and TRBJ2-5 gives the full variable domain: DVKVTQSSRYLVKRTGEKVFLECVQDMDHENMFWYRQDPGLGLRLIYFSYDVKMKEKGDIPEGYSVSREKKERFSLILESASTNQTSMYLCASSLAGRDLYQETQYFGPGTRLLVL.